Following are 32 T cell receptor beta chains from one sample sequenced in a study of T cell repertoires in cytomegalovirus infection. TCRdb ran MiXCR on the reads and lists one entry per CDR3 protein. The sample records about 110,000 distinct CDR3 sequences, roughly 41% being singletons. For these receptors, no antigen is known. Sequences were derived from CD8+ T cells from cultured PBMCs, sampled from culture after CMV antigen stimulation. The source of these receptors is a human donor in good health (CMV status not recorded). Some clones in this sample may be carry-over from other donors' samples.

About this clonotype itself: This sequence may be a read error, since a much larger clone differs from it by one base. The chain employs TRBV28 and TRBJ1-1; TRBD1 matches 7 bases. The CDR3 is 12 amino acids. Looked up from germline, CDR1 is MDHEN and CDR2 is SYDVKM. CDR3 nucleotide sequence: TGTGTCAGCAACAGGGGTGGCACTGAAGCTTTCTTT. It yields the protein CVSNRGGTEAFF.

This clonotype was seen only a few times. CDR3 DNA: TGTGCCAGTAGTACCTGGGACAGGGCTTCAATCCACACCGGGGAGCTGTTTTTT. Encoded protein: CASSTWDRASIHTGELFF. V and J are TRBV19 and TRBJ2-2, with 9 bases matching TRBD1. Germline assignment: CDR1 LNHDA and CDR2 SQIVND (reference sequence). The ends lost 4 bases at V and 3 bases at J; junction bases unmatched: 12. The CDR3 spans 18 residues.

This clonotype was counted many times. The rearrangement joins TRBV11-2 to TRBJ2-7; weak D call: TRBD1 (5 bases). The CDR3 consists of 14 residues. Germline V gene data show CDR1 as SGHAT and CDR2 as FQNNGV. Trimming cost V 1 base and J 2 bases, with 9 bases left between them. The CDR3 here is CASSLAGSPYEQYF. CDR3 coding DNA: TGTGCCAGCAGCTTAGCAGGGTCCCCCTACGAGCAGTACTTC.

The V gene is TRBV19, the J gene TRBJ2-7; D perhaps matches TRBD1 (5 bases). Trimming pared 4 bases from V and 4 bases from J, leaving 20 bases between. Germline CDR1 is LNHDA and CDR2 is SQIVND (reference sequence). The CDR3 has 16 residues. The DNA for the CDR3 is TGTGCCAGTAGTACTACAGGAGACCTTTTTACATACGAGCAGTACTTC. Its translation: CASSTTGDLFTYEQYF.

This clonotype was seen more than once but under ten times. The V call is TRBV2, the J call TRBJ1-4; TRBD1 is a possible D gene (6 bases). Germline-derived CDR1 and CDR2 are SNHLY and FYNNEI. This CDR3 is built from 13 residues. Trimming cost V 4 bases and J 8 bases, with 11 bases left between them. The CDR3 nucleotides read TGTGCCAGCAGTGGAGGGACACCGGAAAAACTGTTTTTT. Translation: CASSGGTPEKLFF.

This chain connects TRBV20-1 to TRBJ2-7, with 8 bases aligning to TRBD1. The trim removed 0 bases at V and 0 bases at J, leaving 4 bases unmatched. CDR1 and CDR2 (germline): DFQATT, SNEGSKA (reference sequence). The CDR3 totals 15 residues. CDR3 region: CSARDAGTGSYEQYF. The CDR3 DNA sequence: TGCAGTGCTAGAGATGCCGGGACAGGCTCCTACGAGCAGTACTTC.

The chain links TRBV19 to TRBJ1-5; D is undetermined. Germline CDR1 reads LNHDA; CDR2 reads SQIVND (reference sequence). The CDR3 length is 12 residues. Trimming removed 7 bases from V and 7 bases from J, with 11 bases in between. CDR3 region: CASTRGMQPQHF. The CDR3 DNA reads TGTGCCAGTACGCGGGGAATGCAGCCCCAGCATTTT.

V is TRBV27 and J is TRBJ1-4; D is possibly TRBD1 (5 bases). The CDR3 runs 13 residues. CDR1 MNHEY and CDR2 SMNVEV come from the germline V gene (reference sequence). V was trimmed by 8 bases and J by 5 bases, leaving 12 bases between them. DNA for the CDR3: TGTGCCAGCGCGACAGTTAACAATGAAAAACTGTTTTTT. It yields the protein CASATVNNEKLFF. Looking up the rest from reference TRBV27 and TRBJ1-4 gives the full variable domain: EAQVTQNPRYLITVTGKKLTVTCSQNMNHEYMSWYRQDPGLGLRQIYYSMNVEVTDKGDVPEGYKVSRKEKRNFPLILESPSPNQTSLYFCASATVNNEKLFFGSGTQLSVL.

The rearrangement links TRBV7-6 to TRBJ2-5; 15 bases fit TRBD2. Per the germline V gene, CDR1 is SGHVS and CDR2 is FNYEAQ. J was trimmed by 4 bases and V by 6 bases; bases with no gene match: 6. The CDR3 has 16 residues. CDR3 loop: CASRRTSGGARETQYF. The CDR3 DNA follows: TGTGCCAGCAGACGGACTAGCGGGGGGGCTAGAGAGACCCAGTACTTC.

V is TRBV10-3 and J is TRBJ2-1; 8 positions agree with TRBD1. J gave up 9 bases and V 6 bases, and 7 bases lay outside the gene matches. Per the germline V gene, CDR1 is ENHRY and CDR2 is SYGVKD. The CDR3 length is 13 residues. The CDR3 sequence is CAISLGTGREQFF. CDR3 DNA: TGTGCCATCAGCCTCGGGACAGGTCGTGAGCAGTTCTTC.

This clonotype was observed a few times. This rearrangement joins TRBV4-1 to TRBJ1-2, with TRBD1 as a possible D gene (5 bases). The CDR3 has 15 amino acids. Germline-derived CDR1 and CDR2 are MGHRA and YSYEKL. V lost 2 bases to trimming and J lost 4 bases, with 14 bases between them. The CDR3 DNA reads as TGCGCCAGCAGCCAAACATCCGGGACGGTCTATGGCTACACCTTC. Its translation is CASSQTSGTVYGYTF.

Only a few counts were recorded for this clonotype. This chain links TRBV27 with TRBJ2-5; 11 bases line up with TRBD1. In germline, CDR1 is MNHEY, CDR2 SMNVEV (reference sequence). The junction had 4 bases not matched to a gene; V was cut back by 8 bases and J by 5 bases. The length of the CDR3 is 13 residues. CDR3 coding DNA: TGTGCCAGCCGGACAGGGGGCGTCGAGACCCAGTACTTC. Translation: CASRTGGVETQYF.

This clonotype was seen at least ten times. The rearrangement joins TRBV28 to TRBJ1-4, with TRBD1 identical over 10 bases. Germline CDR1 and CDR2: MDHEN and SYDVKM. Germline trimming cut 5 bases from V and 5 bases from J; bases unmatched to any gene: 8. The CDR3 is 16 amino acids. CDR3 loop: CASSAWAGQGNEKLFF. DNA for the CDR3: TGTGCCAGCAGTGCATGGGCGGGACAGGGGAATGAAAAACTGTTTTTT. The complete variable domain, with remaining parts taken from reference TRBV28 and TRBJ1-4, reads DVKVTQSSRYLVKRTGEKVFLECVQDMDHENMFWYRQDPGLGLRLIYFSYDVKMKEKGDIPEGYSVSREKKERFSLILESASTNQTSMYLCASSAWAGQGNEKLFFGSGTQLSVL.

The chain has TRBV11-2 and TRBJ2-1; no definite D call. Germline values: CDR1 SGHAT, CDR2 FQNNGV. The CDR3 spans 12 residues. V was shortened by 4 bases and J by 9 bases, with 10 bases between the two germline ends. The CDR3 sequence is CASSYSAGEQFF. For the CDR3, the DNA is TGTGCCAGCAGCTACTCGGCCGGTGAGCAGTTCTTC.

The chain combines TRBV4-1 with TRBJ2-1; D possibly corresponds to TRBD2 (6 bases). This CDR3 has 14 amino acids. V was shortened by 3 bases and J by 4 bases, with 10 bases between the two germline ends. Germline-derived CDR1 and CDR2 are MGHRA and YSYEKL. The CDR3 reads CASSQAGRYNEQFF. The CDR3 DNA sequence: TGCGCCAGCAGCCAGGCAGGGAGGTACAATGAGCAGTTCTTC.

The V gene is TRBV6-1, the J gene TRBJ2-5, with TRBD2 identical over 7 bases. Germline trimming cut 2 bases from V and 4 bases from J; bases unmatched to any gene: 7. Germline assignment: CDR1 MNHNS and CDR2 SASEGT. There are 15 residues in the CDR3. The CDR3 bases are TGTGCCAGCAGTGAATATCAGCGCGGGGGAGAGACCCAGTACTTC. Translating gives CASSEYQRGGETQYF.

The CDR3 bases are TGCGCCAGCAGTGAGTCAACGCACCTCCACGAGCAGTACTTC. The encoded protein is CASSESTHLHEQYF. This chain joins TRBV10-2 and TRBJ2-7; D gene unclear. The CDR3 has 14 residues. Deletions cut 0 bases from V and 5 bases from J, with 11 bases between. Germline-derived CDR1 and CDR2 are WSHSY and SAAADI.

This clonotype was counted many times. The rearrangement joins TRBV13 to TRBJ1-1, with D perhaps matching TRBD1 (5 bases). Germline V CDR1 and CDR2: PRHDT, FYEKMQ (reference sequence). V lost 3 bases and J lost 5, with 13 bases in between. CDR3 size: 14 residues. CDR3 amino acids: CASSLGTGYTEAFF. CDR3 bases: TGTGCCAGCAGCTTGGGGACGGGGTATACTGAAGCTTTCTTT. Combining the CDR3 with reference TRBV13 and TRBJ1-1 gives the whole variable domain AAGVIQSPRHLIKEKRETATLKCYPIPRHDTVYWYQQGPGQDPQFLISFYEKMQSDKGSIPDRFSAQQFSDYHSELNMSSLELGDSALYFCASSLGTGYTEAFFGQGTRLTVV.

J is TRBJ1-1 and V is TRBV23-1; 11 positions match TRBD1. TRBV23-1 is flagged as an ORF with uncertain function. Trimming at V came to 6 bases and at J to 0 bases, leaving 3 bases not matched to a gene. The CDR3 runs 15 residues. The CDR3 DNA follows: TGCGCCAGCAGCCGGGACAGGGGGGTGAACACTGAAGCTTTCTTT. This translates into CASSRDRGVNTEAFF.

This clonotype was observed once. This chain connects TRBV7-9 to TRBJ2-7; D unclear. Between the trimmed V and J ends, which lost 3 bases and 5 bases, there was a span of 8 bases. This CDR3 has 12 amino acids. The V gene's germline CDR1 is SEHNR and CDR2 FQNEAQ (reference sequence). The chain's CDR3 is CASSFYRDEQYF. The CDR3 DNA sequence: TGTGCCAGCAGCTTCTACAGAGACGAGCAGTACTTC.

The CDR3 DNA reads as TGTGCCAGCAGTTACTCAGGGGGGGATGGCTACACCTTC. Translated: CASSYSGGDGYTF. The rearrangement uses TRBV6-5 and TRBJ1-2; possibly TRBD1 for D (6 bases). Trimming left V 0 bases short and J 6 bases short, with 8 bases between. CDR1 is MNHEY, CDR2 SVGAGI, per germline. The CDR3 loop spans 13 amino acids.

The rearrangement links TRBV12-3 or TRBV12-4 to TRBJ2-1, with D unresolved. The V end lost 8 bases, the J end lost 0 bases, and 8 bases lay between the germline ends. The CDR3 spans 13 residues. The CDR3 spells CASGIASYNEQFF. The CDR3 DNA is TGTGCCAGCGGCATCGCCTCCTACAATGAGCAGTTCTTC.

The rearrangement uses TRBV10-3 and TRBJ1-6; tentative D call: TRBD1 (5 bases). CDR1 is ENHRY and CDR2 is SYGVKD in the germline V gene. The CDR3 totals 14 residues. V was trimmed by 3 bases and J by 4 bases, leaving 7 bases between them. Here the CDR3 DNA reads TGTGCCATCAGTGATGGGGGATATAATTCACCCCTCCACTTT. Amino acids: CAISDGGYNSPLHF.

The chain combines TRBV12-3 or TRBV12-4 with TRBJ2-7; TRBD1 might be the D (5 bases). The V and J ends lost 4 bases and 2 bases respectively, with 12 bases between them. This CDR3 contains 14 residues. CDR3 loop: CASSSDQGAYEQYF. The CDR3 bases are TGTGCCAGCAGTTCGGATCAGGGCGCCTACGAGCAGTACTTC.

CDR3: CASILSGNTIYF. The CDR3 nucleotides read TGTGCCAGCATCCTCTCTGGAAACACCATATATTTT. The chain recombines TRBV12-3 or TRBV12-4 with TRBJ1-3; D remains unclear. V lost 7 bases to trimming and J lost 0 bases, with 4 bases between them. This CDR3 has 12 residues.

This clonotype turned up a few times. The CDR3 DNA reads TGTGCCAGCAGTCTTACAGGGGTCCACTCCACAGATACGCAGTATTTT. It is translated as CASSLTGVHSTDTQYF. The gene calls are TRBV12-3 or TRBV12-4 and TRBJ2-3; 7 nucleotides agree with TRBD1. J gave up 2 bases and V 5 bases, and 10 bases lay outside the gene matches. This CDR3 has 16 amino acids.

The sample holds a few counts of this clonotype. V gene TRBV7-2 combines with J gene TRBJ2-3; a weak D match, TRBD2 (5 bases). The CDR3 spans 15 residues. From germline, CDR1 is SGHTA and CDR2 FQGNSA. V was trimmed by 5 bases and J by 4 bases, leaving 16 bases between them. The CDR3 nucleotides are TGTGCCAGCAGCCCTGAGGACTCCTTGGCAGATACGCAGTATTTT. It encodes CASSPEDSLADTQYF.

The chain has TRBV10-3 and TRBJ2-2, with a weak D call TRBD1 (6 bases). V was clipped by 0 bases and J by 4 bases, with 12 bases between them. The CDR3 spans 16 residues. Germline-derived CDR1 and CDR2 are ENHRY and SYGVKD. Here the CDR3 reads CAISESGQQITGELFF. CDR3 bases: TGTGCCATCAGTGAGTCAGGACAGCAGATCACCGGGGAGCTGTTTTTT.

This chain joins TRBV11-2 and TRBJ1-6; D uncertain. CDR1 is SGHAT, CDR2 FQNNGV, per germline. Deletions cut 1 base from V and 6 bases from J, with 7 bases between. This CDR3 is 14 amino acids long. DNA of the CDR3: TGTGCCAGCAGCTTAGTTCGTTTTAATTCACCCCTCCACTTT. Protein product: CASSLVRFNSPLHF.

The V call is TRBV7-6, the J call TRBJ2-1, with a weak D call TRBD2 (6 bases). Germline V CDR1 and CDR2: SGHVS, FNYEAQ. The CDR3 runs to 15 residues. V lost 1 base to trimming and J lost 4 bases, with 11 bases between them. The CDR3, as DNA: TGTGCCAGCAGCTTAGTTCCCCGGGGGTACAATGAGCAGTTCTTC. Amino acids: CASSLVPRGYNEQFF. Based on the CDR3 plus reference TRBV7-6 and TRBJ2-1, the full variable domain is GAGVSQSPRYKVTKRGQDVALRCDPISGHVSLYWYRQALGQGPEFLTYFNYEAQQDKSGLPNDRFSAERPEGSISTLTIQRTEQRDSAMYRCASSLVPRGYNEQFFGPGTRLTVL.

CDR3 in amino acids: CASSIRRGHVNEQFF. CDR3 sequence (DNA): TGTGCCAGTAGTATCCGCAGGGGGCATGTTAATGAGCAGTTCTTC. This chain joins TRBV19 and TRBJ2-1; 8 positions match TRBD1. Germline CDR1 and CDR2: LNHDA and SQIVND (reference sequence). J gave up 7 bases and V 3 bases, and 8 bases lay outside the gene matches. The CDR3 runs 15 residues.

This clonotype appeared a few times. The J gene is TRBJ2-7, the V gene TRBV7-9, with 8 bases that match TRBD1. The CDR3 runs to 14 residues. In germline, CDR1 is SEHNR, CDR2 FQNEAQ (reference sequence). V dropped 4 bases and J dropped 4; count of bases not matched to a gene: 6. This chain's CDR3 is CASSSQGAPYEQYF. As DNA, the CDR3 is TGTGCCAGCAGCTCGCAGGGGGCGCCGTACGAGCAGTACTTC.